The 18 T cell receptor beta chains presented below share a single source sample, sequenced in a study of CD8 T cells in Susac syndrome. After extraction with the RNeasy kit, about 0.45 to 1 ug of the RNA was reverse transcribed using random hexamers. TCRdb called the immunoSEQ multiplex PCR reads again in MiXCR, with one record for every CDR3 protein. The sample shows 56,000 or so distinct CDR3 sequences, about 95% of them seen only once. Input material: CD8+ T cells from PBMCs. These receptors originate from a human donor with Susac syndrome.

The chain employs TRBV5-4 and TRBJ2-1, with 15 bases that match TRBD2. V dropped 4 bases and J dropped 9; count of bases not matched to a gene: 5. Looked up from germline, CDR1 is SGHNT and CDR2 is YYREEE (reference sequence). This CDR3 contains 15 residues. The CDR3 protein is CASSTPGLAGGEQFF. As DNA, the CDR3 is TGTGCCAGCAGCACCCCGGGACTAGCGGGGGGTGAGCAGTTCTTC.

This clonotype showed up just a few times. The junction shows a germline mismatch at one end, possibly a read error. The rearrangement links TRBV7-6 to TRBJ2-1; D tentatively reads TRBD1 or TRBD2 (5 bases each). In germline, CDR1 is SGHVS, CDR2 FNYEAQ. The CDR3 is 14 residues long. CDR3 sequence: CASSLEGYRDEQFF. The CDR3 DNA is TGTGCTAGCAGCTTAGAGGGGTATCGGGATGAGCAGTTCTTC.

The rearrangement links TRBV3-1 to TRBJ1-1; 10 bases are shared with TRBD1. This CDR3 has 15 amino acids. Germline-derived CDR1 and CDR2 are LGHDT and YNNKEL (reference sequence). Trimming cost V 4 bases and J 5 bases; bases outside gene matches: 7. CDR3: CASSPIDRGPTEAFF. The CDR3 DNA sequence: TGTGCCAGCAGCCCAATCGACAGGGGGCCGACTGAAGCTTTCTTT.

The rearrangement uses TRBV13 and TRBJ2-5; D ambiguous. CDR3 size: 15 residues. CDR1 is PRHDT, CDR2 FYEKMQ, per germline (reference sequence). V was cut by 1 base and J by 5 bases, with 14 bases left in between. In DNA, the CDR3 is TGTGCCAGCAGCTTAGCTCTCTCGCTACGGGAGACCCAGTACTTC. Translating gives CASSLALSLRETQYF. The full variable domain, completed using reference TRBV13 and TRBJ2-5, is AAGVIQSPRHLIKEKRETATLKCYPIPRHDTVYWYQQGPGQDPQFLISFYEKMQSDKGSIPDRFSAQQFSDYHSELNMSSLELGDSALYFCASSLALSLRETQYFGPGTRLLVL.

V gene TRBV7-9 combines with J gene TRBJ2-3; 7 bases are shared with TRBD2. The V gene end was trimmed by 5 bases and the J gene end by 5 bases; junction bases not matched to a gene: 4. The CDR3 covers 13 residues. Germline V gene lookup returns CDR1 SEHNR and CDR2 FQNEAQ (reference sequence). The CDR3 sequence: CASSQIAGDTQYF. In DNA, the CDR3 is TGTGCCAGCAGCCAAATAGCGGGAGATACGCAGTATTTT. The full variable domain, rest sourced from reference TRBV7-9 and TRBJ2-3, is DTGVSQNPRHKITKRGQNVTFRCDPISEHNRLYWYRQTLGQGPEFLTYFQNEAQLEKSRLLSDRFSAERPKGSFSTLEIQRTEQGDSAMYLCASSQIAGDTQYFGPGTRLTVL.

V gene TRBV20-1 combines with J gene TRBJ1-1; D gene ambiguous. CDR3 length: 14 amino acids. Germline-derived CDR1 and CDR2 are DFQATT and SNEGSKA (reference sequence). Trimming left V 2 bases short and J 3 bases short, with 13 bases between. CDR3 sequence reads: CSARPPTGYTEAFF. In DNA form, the CDR3 reads TGCAGTGCTAGACCCCCAACGGGATACACTGAAGCTTTCTTT.

This chain connects TRBV7-9 to TRBJ2-5, with D perhaps matching TRBD2 (5 bases). Trimming left V 10 bases short and J 5 bases short, with 17 bases between. CDR3 length equals 13 residues. CDR1 is SEHNR, CDR2 FQNEAQ, per germline (reference sequence). The CDR3 protein is CATSSGVSETQYF. DNA of the CDR3: TGTGCCACCTCCTCCGGGGTCTCGGAGACCCAGTACTTC. The variable domain in full, completed from reference TRBV7-9 and TRBJ2-5, reads DTGVSQNPRHKITKRGQNVTFRCDPISEHNRLYWYRQTLGQGPEFLTYFQNEAQLEKSRLLSDRFSAERPKGSFSTLEIQRTEQGDSAMYLCATSSGVSETQYFGPGTRLLVL.

This chain links TRBV6-5 with TRBJ1-1, with D maybe TRBD1 (6 bases). The CDR3 has 13 amino acids. V was shortened by 6 bases and J by 4 bases, with 12 bases between the two germline ends. Germline V CDR1 and CDR2: MNHEY, SVGAGI. In DNA, the CDR3 is TGTGCCAGCAGCTGGGGGCATGTCACTGAAGCTTTCTTT. It codes for CASSWGHVTEAFF.

The gene calls are TRBV11-2 and TRBJ1-5; 8 nucleotides agree with TRBD1. The CDR3 length is 14 residues. With 3 bases clipped from V and 4 bases from J, the junction kept 2 bases outside the gene matches. Germline-derived CDR1 and CDR2 are SGHAT and FQNNGV. Here the CDR3 reads CASSLTGVNQPQHF. CDR3 DNA sequence: TGTGCCAGCAGCTTGACAGGGGTTAATCAGCCCCAGCATTTT.

The rearrangement links TRBV14 to TRBJ1-6; D is unclear. Germline assignment: CDR1 SGHDN and CDR2 FVKESK. CDR3 length equals 14 residues. The ends were cut back, 4 bases at V and 10 bases at J, with 14 bases in the middle. The CDR3 reads CASSPRRVGSPLHF. CDR3 coding DNA: TGTGCCAGCAGCCCGAGGAGAGTCGGCTCACCCCTCCACTTT.

V gene TRBV2 combines with J gene TRBJ1-2; 9 bases are shared with TRBD1. The V gene's germline CDR1 is SNHLY and CDR2 FYNNEI. CDR3 length equals 14 residues. With 7 bases clipped from V and 3 bases from J, the junction kept 6 bases outside the gene matches. CDR3 amino acids: CASNPTGGDYGYTF. CDR3 nucleotides: TGTGCCAGCAACCCTACAGGGGGCGACTATGGCTACACCTTC.

CDR3 nucleotides: TGTGCCAGCAGCGGCAGTTATAGACGGAGAAACACTGAAGCTTTCTTT. Its translation: CASSGSYRRRNTEAFF. The chain has TRBV7-6 and TRBJ1-1; D is unclear. Germline CDR1 reads SGHVS; CDR2 reads FNYEAQ. V lost 5 bases and J lost 2, with 18 bases in between. CDR3 length equals 16 residues. Using reference TRBV7-6 and TRBJ1-1 for the parts outside the CDR3, the full variable domain is GAGVSQSPRYKVTKRGQDVALRCDPISGHVSLYWYRQALGQGPEFLTYFNYEAQQDKSGLPNDRFSAERPEGSISTLTIQRTEQRDSAMYRCASSGSYRRRNTEAFFGQGTRLTVV.

The chain employs TRBV4-3 and TRBJ1-6; D might be TRBD1 (5 bases). Trimming pared 0 bases from V and 7 bases from J, leaving 13 bases between. The CDR3 length is 16 residues. From germline, CDR1 is LGHNA and CDR2 YSLEER. CDR3 bases: TGCGCCAGCAGCCAAGATGACCAGGGTGCGAATTCACCCCTCCACTTT. It yields the protein CASSQDDQGANSPLHF.

The rearrangement links TRBV19 to TRBJ2-3; D possibly corresponds to TRBD2 (5 bases). Germline CDR1 LNHDA, CDR2 SQIVND (reference sequence). The CDR3 is 17 amino acids. V was shortened by 4 bases and J by 2 bases, with 19 bases between the two germline ends. The CDR3: CASSTVFSRTPTDTQYF. The CDR3 DNA follows: TGTGCCAGTAGTACCGTATTCTCACGGACTCCCACAGATACGCAGTATTTT.

The V and J genes are TRBV11-2 and TRBJ1-2, with D maybe TRBD1 (5 bases). The CDR3 runs to 16 residues. Trimming took off 8 bases at V and 0 bases at J, with 19 bases between the two ends. Germline V gives CDR1 SGHAT, CDR2 FQNNGV. CDR3 loop: CASQRQPGSSNYGYTF. The CDR3, as DNA: TGTGCCAGCCAAAGACAGCCCGGATCTTCTAACTATGGCTACACCTTC. The variable domain in full, with the rest retrieved from reference TRBV11-2 and TRBJ1-2, is EAGVAQSPRYKIIEKRQSVAFWCNPISGHATLYWYQQILGQGPKLLIQFQNNGVVDDSQLPKDRFSAERLKGVDSTLKIQPAKLEDSAVYLCASQRQPGSSNYGYTFGSGTRLTVV.

This chain uses TRBV29-1 with TRBJ1-2; 9 positions match TRBD1. The CDR3 length is 12 residues. The V gene end was trimmed by 7 bases and the J gene end by 7 bases; junction bases not matched to a gene: 7. Germline loops: CDR1 SQVTM, CDR2 ANQGSEA. This CDR3 is CSDQQGARGYTF. CDR3 coding DNA: TGCAGCGACCAACAGGGGGCACGTGGCTACACCTTC.

The rearrangement links TRBV11-2 to TRBJ2-3; tentative D call: TRBD2 (6 bases). The V and J ends lost 5 bases and 6 bases respectively, with 15 bases between them. The V gene's germline CDR1 is SGHAT and CDR2 FQNNGV. CDR3 length: 14 residues. CDR3 region: CASSPGRGMDTQYF. The DNA for the CDR3 is TGTGCCAGCAGCCCAGGGCGGGGTATGGATACGCAGTATTTT.

The rearrangement joins TRBV9 to TRBJ2-1; D is unresolved. This CDR3 has 13 residues. Trimming pared 5 bases from V and 8 bases from J, leaving 14 bases between. CDR1 is SGDLS, CDR2 YYNGEE, per germline. DNA of the CDR3: TGTGCCAGCAGGGTATGGGTAGTTGATGAGCAGTTCTTC. This encodes CASRVWVVDEQFF.